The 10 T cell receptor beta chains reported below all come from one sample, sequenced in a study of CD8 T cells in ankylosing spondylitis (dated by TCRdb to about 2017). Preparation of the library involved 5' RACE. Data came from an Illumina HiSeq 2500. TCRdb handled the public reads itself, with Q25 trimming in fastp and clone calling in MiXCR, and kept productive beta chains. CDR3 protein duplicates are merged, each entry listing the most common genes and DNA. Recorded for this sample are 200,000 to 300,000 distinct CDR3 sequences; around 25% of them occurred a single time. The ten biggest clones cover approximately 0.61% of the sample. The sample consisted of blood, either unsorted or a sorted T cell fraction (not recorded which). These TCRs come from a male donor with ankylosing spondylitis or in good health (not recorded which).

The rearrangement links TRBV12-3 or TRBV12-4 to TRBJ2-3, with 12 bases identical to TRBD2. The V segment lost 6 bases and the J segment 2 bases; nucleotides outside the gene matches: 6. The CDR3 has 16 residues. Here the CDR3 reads CASRFLAGGTTDTQYF. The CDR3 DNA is TGTGCCAGCAGGTTTCTAGCGGGGGGGACCACAGATACGCAGTATTTT.

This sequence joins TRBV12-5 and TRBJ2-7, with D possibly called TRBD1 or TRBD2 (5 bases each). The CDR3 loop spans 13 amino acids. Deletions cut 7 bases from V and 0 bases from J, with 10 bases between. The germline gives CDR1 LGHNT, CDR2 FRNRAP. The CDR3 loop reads CASAGRNSYEQYF. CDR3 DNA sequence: TGTGCTAGTGCGGGACGGAACTCCTACGAGCAGTACTTC.

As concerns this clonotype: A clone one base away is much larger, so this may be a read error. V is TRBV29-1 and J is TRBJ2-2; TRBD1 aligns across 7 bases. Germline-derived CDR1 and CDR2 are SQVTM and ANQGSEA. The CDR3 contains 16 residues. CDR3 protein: CGVASKGGVMTGELFF. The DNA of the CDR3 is TGCGGCGTGGCCTCGAAAGGGGGCGTCATGACCGGGGAGCTGTTTTTT.

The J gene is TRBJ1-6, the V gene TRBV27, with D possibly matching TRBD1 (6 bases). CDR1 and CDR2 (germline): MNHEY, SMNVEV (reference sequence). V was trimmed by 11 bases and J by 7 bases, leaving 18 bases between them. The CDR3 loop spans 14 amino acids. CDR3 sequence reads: CAGNGGRPNSPLHF. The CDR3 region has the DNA TGTGCCGGTAACGGGGGGCGACCAAATTCACCCCTCCACTTT.

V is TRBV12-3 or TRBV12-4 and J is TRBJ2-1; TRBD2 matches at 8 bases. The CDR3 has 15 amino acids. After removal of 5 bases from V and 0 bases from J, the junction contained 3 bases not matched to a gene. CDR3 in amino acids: CASSNGGASYNEQFF. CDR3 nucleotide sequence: TGTGCCAGCAGTAACGGGGGGGCCTCCTACAATGAGCAGTTCTTC.

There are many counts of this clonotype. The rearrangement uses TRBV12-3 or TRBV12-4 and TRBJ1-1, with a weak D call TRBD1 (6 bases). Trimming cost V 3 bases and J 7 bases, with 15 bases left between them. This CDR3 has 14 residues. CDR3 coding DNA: TGTGCCAGCAGTTTGGTCTGGGGGCCGGATGAAGCTTTCTTT. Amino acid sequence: CASSLVWGPDEAFF.

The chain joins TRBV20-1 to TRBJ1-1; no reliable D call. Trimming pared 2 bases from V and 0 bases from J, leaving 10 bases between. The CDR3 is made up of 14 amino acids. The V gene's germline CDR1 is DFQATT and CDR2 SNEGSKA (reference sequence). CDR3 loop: CSARLHPMNTEAFF. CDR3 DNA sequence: TGCAGTGCTAGATTACACCCTATGAACACTGAAGCTTTCTTT.

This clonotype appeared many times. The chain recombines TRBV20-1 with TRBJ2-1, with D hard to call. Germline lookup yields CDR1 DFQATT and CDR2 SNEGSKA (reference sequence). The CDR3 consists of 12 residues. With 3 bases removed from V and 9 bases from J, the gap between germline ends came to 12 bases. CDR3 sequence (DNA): TGCAGTGCTAGGACCCAGCTGGGTGAGCAGTTCTTC. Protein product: CSARTQLGEQFF.

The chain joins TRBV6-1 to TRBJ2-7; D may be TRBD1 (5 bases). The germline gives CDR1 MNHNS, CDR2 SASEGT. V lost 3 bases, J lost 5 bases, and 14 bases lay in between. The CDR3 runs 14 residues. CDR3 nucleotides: TGTGCCAGCAGTGACAGGGTAAAGATCGACGAGCAGTACTTC. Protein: CASSDRVKIDEQYF.

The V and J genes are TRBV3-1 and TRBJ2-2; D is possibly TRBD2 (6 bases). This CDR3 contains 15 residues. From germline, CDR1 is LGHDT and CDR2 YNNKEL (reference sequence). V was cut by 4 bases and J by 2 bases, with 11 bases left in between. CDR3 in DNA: TGTGCCAGCAGCCCCGCGGGGCCCAACACCGGGGAGCTGTTTTTT. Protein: CASSPAGPNTGELFF.